The 16 T cell receptor beta chains below were found in one sample sequenced in a study of blood T cell repertoires in COVID-19. Data came from immunoSEQ multiplex PCR; TCRdb stores just in-frame clones and leaves some out. This sample has over 600,000 clones; 85% to 90% occur once, and the top ten carry about 0.26%. The sequencing input was peripheral blood. The receptor source for this set is a woman younger than 30 with acute or convalescent COVID-19.

The rearrangement links TRBV5-5 to TRBJ1-4; D is perhaps TRBD1 (5 bases). The CDR3 is 15 amino acids. Germline loops: CDR1 SGHKS, CDR2 YYEKEE (reference sequence). Trimming shortened V by 4 bases and J by 3 bases, and 13 bases separated the two germline ends. CDR3 DNA: TGTGCCAGCAGCCGACAGATGTACTCTAATGAAAAACTGTTTTTT. Protein: CASSRQMYSNEKLFF.

The rearrangement joins TRBV6-2 or TRBV6-3 to TRBJ1-1, with no clear D. The CDR3 covers 15 residues. V lost 4 bases to trimming and J lost 6 bases, with 18 bases between them. Germline V gene data show CDR1 as MNHEY and CDR2 as SVGEGT. The CDR3 sequence is CASSSQSGRSPEAFF. The CDR3 DNA sequence: TGTGCCAGCAGTTCCCAATCGGGTCGGAGCCCTGAAGCTTTCTTT.

The gene calls are TRBV21-1 and TRBJ2-7; TRBD2, the D gene given by the table, was not confirmed from the DNA. TRBV21-1 is a pseudogene segment. This CDR3 spans 18 amino acids. Here the CDR3 DNA reads TGTGCCAGCAGCAAAAAGCTCATGGCGGGGGCCCAGAAATACGAGCAGTACTTC. This encodes CASSKKLMAGAQKYEQYF.

The chain couples TRBV27 to TRBJ2-1, with 8 positions matching TRBD2. From germline, CDR1 is MNHEY and CDR2 SMNVEV (reference sequence). J gave up 7 bases and V 1 base, and 9 bases lay outside the gene matches. This CDR3 spans 16 amino acids. The CDR3 DNA sequence: TGTGCCAGCAGTTTATGGGGCGGGGGGCTGAGGAATGAGCAGTTCTTC. It translates to CASSLWGGGLRNEQFF.

V usage is TRBV6-5 and J usage is TRBJ1-1; no firm D call. With 7 bases removed from V and 5 bases from J, the gap between germline ends came to 11 bases. Germline CDR1 is MNHEY and CDR2 is SVGAGI. The CDR3 runs 12 residues. The chain's CDR3 is CASMRVGTEAFF. The CDR3 coding sequence is TGTGCCAGCATGAGGGTTGGAACTGAAGCTTTCTTT.

The genes are TRBV9 and TRBJ2-4, with D possibly matching TRBD2 (5 bases). CDR1 SGDLS and CDR2 YYNGEE come from the germline V gene. The CDR3 loop spans 14 amino acids. V was clipped by 3 bases and J by 8 bases, with 15 bases between them. This CDR3 reads CASSEWRDGDIQYF. Here the CDR3 DNA reads TGTGCCAGCAGCGAATGGAGAGACGGGGACATTCAGTACTTC.

Remarks on this clone: One end of the junction is discordant with germline, which a read error may explain. The rearrangement joins TRBV3-1 (or the pseudogene TRBV3-2) to TRBJ1-1, with D possibly TRBD1 on 5 matching bases. Germline V gene lookup returns CDR1 LGHDT and CDR2 YNNKEL (reference sequence). The CDR3 consists of 15 residues. CDR3 sequence: CVSSRQGGEYTEAFF. CDR3 nucleotide sequence: TGTGTCAGCAGCCGTCAGGGAGGCGAATACACTGAAGCTTTCTTT.

About this clone itself: Other DNA sequences from this sample encode an identical CDR3 as well. The V call is TRBV12-3 or TRBV12-4, the J call TRBJ1-1, with D perhaps TRBD1 (5 bases). V was trimmed by 3 bases and J by 4 bases, leaving 9 bases between them. The CDR3 has 13 residues. This chain's CDR3 is CASSFRGGTEAFF. The CDR3 nucleotides read TGTGCCAGCAGTTTCCGGGGGGGCACTGAAGCTTTCTTT.

The rearrangement uses TRBV7-9 and TRBJ2-3; 9 nucleotides align to TRBD1. Trimming cost V 5 bases and J 4 bases; bases outside gene matches: 7. The CDR3 length is 15 residues. Per germline, CDR1 SEHNR and CDR2 FQNEAQ (reference sequence). CDR3 bases: TGTGCCAGCAGCAAACCGGGACAGGGTGCAGATACGCAGTATTTT. Translation: CASSKPGQGADTQYF.

This clone was recorded only once. This sequence joins TRBV5-5 and TRBJ2-2; D remains ambiguous. This CDR3 spans 16 amino acids. Germline V lookup: CDR1 SGHKS, CDR2 YYEKEE (reference sequence). With 3 bases removed from V and 0 bases from J, the gap between germline ends came to 12 bases. The CDR3 DNA reads TGTGCCAGCAGCTCCGTATCCCCCGCGAACACCGGGGAGCTGTTTTTT. It specifies CASSSVSPANTGELFF.

The V call is TRBV9, the J call TRBJ1-2; 9 bases line up with TRBD1. There are 14 residues in the CDR3. Germline V lookup: CDR1 SGDLS, CDR2 YYNGEE. With 5 bases clipped from V and 3 bases from J, the junction kept 5 bases outside the gene matches. The CDR3 sequence: CASRADRGDYGYTF. The DNA for the CDR3 is TGTGCCAGCAGGGCGGACAGGGGTGACTATGGCTACACCTTC.

The J gene is TRBJ2-7, the V gene TRBV18; D is unclear. Deletions cut 0 bases from V and 0 bases from J, with 9 bases between. Germline CDR1 and CDR2: KGHSH and LQKENI. The length of the CDR3 is 15 residues. CDR3 in amino acids: CASSPPPGFSYEQYF. CDR3 sequence (DNA): TGTGCCAGCTCACCACCGCCCGGGTTCTCCTACGAGCAGTACTTC.

The chain carries TRBV7-8 and TRBJ1-2, with TRBD1 matching 7 bases. The CDR3 consists of 13 residues. Germline V gene lookup returns CDR1 SGHVS and CDR2 FQNEAQ. V gave up 5 bases and J gave up 8 bases; unmatched junction bases: 8. CDR3 in DNA: TGTGCCAGCAGCAGACGGACAGGCTGGGGCTACACCTTC. Translated, it gives CASSRRTGWGYTF.

The V and J genes are TRBV29-1 and TRBJ2-2; 7 bases agree with TRBD1. CDR3 length equals 13 residues. Germline CDR1 reads SQVTM; CDR2 reads ANQGSEA. Trimming at V came to 6 bases and at J to 1 base, leaving 2 bases not matched to a gene. CDR3 sequence (DNA): TGCAGCGTCGGACAGGTGAACACCGGGGAGCTGTTTTTT. Its protein is CSVGQVNTGELFF.

V gene TRBV4-1 combines with J gene TRBJ1-2; TRBD1 matches at 7 bases. Germline V gene sequence: CDR1 MGHRA, CDR2 YSYEKL. This CDR3 spans 22 amino acids. V lost 0 bases to trimming and J lost 2 bases; unmatched junction nucleotides: 24. The chain's CDR3 is CASSQDRYRQGLAGQINYGYTF. In nucleotides, the CDR3 is TGCGCCAGCAGCCAAGACCGATACCGCCAGGGATTGGCGGGACAGATAAACTATGGCTACACCTTC.

The chain recombines TRBV14 with TRBJ1-2, with D hard to call. The CDR3 covers 13 residues. Between the trimmed V and J ends, which lost 4 bases and 4 bases, there was a span of 10 bases. The V gene's germline CDR1 is SGHDN and CDR2 FVKESK. The chain's CDR3 is CASSRDMRYGYTF. CDR3 sequence (DNA): TGTGCCAGCAGCCGAGACATGCGCTATGGCTACACCTTC.